The rows below give T cell receptor beta chains drawn from one sample of a study of shared clonotypes between healthy human individuals. The repertoire was sequenced with immunoSEQ multiplex PCR; TCRdb's copy has only in-frame clones and lacks some. The repertoire consists of about 2.3 million clones, with about 92% occurring once and the leading ten covering roughly 0.36%. What was sequenced was naive CD4+ T cells from PBMCs. The source of these receptors is a man in his late teens or twenties in good health. Some clones in this sample may be carry-over from other donors' samples. Each CDR3 is given with its conserved first and last residue. A D gene is named only where the DNA matches it firmly. Clone size is not always given. Where it is, it says once, few, many or a class for expanded clones.

clone_size d_call j_call v_call cdr3_aa cdr3_nt
. . TRBJ2-2 TRBV28 CASRTGGTGELFF TGTGCCAGCCGCACAGGAGGCACCGGGGAGCTGTTTTTT
once . TRBJ1-2 TRBV4-1 CASSQGPYGYTF TGCGCCAGCAGCCAGGGACCATATGGCTACACCTTC
. . TRBJ2-1 TRBV29-1 CSVEPSENNEQFF TGCAGCGTTGAACCCTCAGAGAACAATGAGCAGTTCTTC
. TRBD1 TRBJ1-1 TRBV18 CASSQGTANTEAFF TGTGCCAGCTCACAGGGGACAGCTAACACTGAAGCTTTCTTT
. . TRBJ1-3 TRBV9 CASSAGAGNTIYF TGTGCCAGCAGCGCAGGGGCTGGAAACACCATATATTTT
. TRBD2 TRBJ2-3 TRBV7-9 CASSPGTSGRVTDTQYF TGTGCCAGCAGCCCGGGGACTAGCGGGAGAGTCACAGATACGCAGTATTTT
. TRBD1 TRBJ1-1 TRBV27 CASSFHSRQGSTTEAFF TGTGCCAGCAGTTTTCATTCCCGACAGGGATCGACCACTGAAGCTTTCTTT
few . TRBJ1-5 TRBV5-4 CASSRDGGQPQHF TGTGCCAGCAGCCGCGACGGGGGTCAGCCCCAGCATTTT
. . TRBJ1-5 TRBV19 CASSPRGGTSNQPQHF TGTGCCAGTAGCCCCCGGGGGGGCACGAGCAATCAGCCCCAGCATTTT
. TRBD2 TRBJ2-1 TRBV5-1 CASSRGLAKYNEQFF TGCGCCAGCAGCAGGGGACTAGCAAAATACAATGAGCAGTTCTTC
once TRBD1 TRBJ2-7 TRBV4-3 CASSHHEGAGYEQYF TGCGCCAGCAGCCATCATGAGGGGGCTGGGTACGAGCAGTACTTC
. TRBD2 TRBJ2-3 TRBV6-5 CASSSPGLITDTQYF TGTGCCAGCAGTTCTCCGGGACTAATCACAGATACGCAGTATTTT
once . TRBJ1-1 TRBV5-1 CASSSDRERTEAFF TGCGCCAGCAGCTCCGACAGAGAGCGCACTGAAGCTTTCTTT
once . TRBJ2-7 TRBV10-3 CAISEPQREQYF TGTGCCATCAGTGAGCCCCAGCGGGAGCAGTACTTC
. . TRBJ1-1 TRBV9 CASSGGGNTEAFF TGTGCCAGCAGTGGAGGAGGGAACACTGAAGCTTTCTTT
. TRBD1 TRBJ2-7 TRBV6-5 CASSPGTAYEQYF TGTGCCAGCAGTCCCGGGACAGCCTACGAGCAGTACTTC
. TRBD1 TRBJ2-4 TRBV5-1 CASSSSTGGENIQYF TGCGCCAGCAGCTCGTCGACAGGGGGCGAAAACATTCAGTACTTC
. . TRBJ2-1 TRBV7-3 CASSLSSYNEQFF TGTGCCAGCAGCTTATCTAGCTACAATGAGCAGTTCTTC
. TRBD2 TRBJ2-5 TRBV30 CACSRGTSGIETQYF TGTGCCTGTTCTCGTGGCACTAGCGGGATTGAGACCCAGTACTTC
once TRBD2 TRBJ2-1 TRBV2 CAILAGELIEQFF TGTGCCATACTAGCGGGAGAGTTAATTGAGCAGTTCTTC
. TRBD2 TRBJ2-5 TRBV7-2 CASSLGGLAMETQYF TGTGCCAGCAGCTTGGGGGGACTAGCGATGGAGACCCAGTACTTC
. TRBD2 TRBJ2-2 TRBV28 CASSSAGGYTGELFF TGTGCCAGCAGTTCAGCGGGAGGGTACACCGGGGAGCTGTTTTTT
. . TRBJ1-5 TRBV28 CASSPLWGRSNQPQHF TGTGCCAGCAGTCCCCTCTGGGGACGCTCCAATCAGCCCCAGCATTTT
. TRBD1 TRBJ2-2 TRBV7-2 CASSSGQGRGTGELFF TGTGCCAGCAGCTCGGGACAGGGGCGTGGGACCGGGGAGCTGTTTTTT
. TRBD2 TRBJ2-3 TRBV9 CASSVGGSGTDTQYF TGTGCCAGCAGCGTAGGCGGGAGCGGCACAGATACGCAGTATTTT
. . TRBJ1-1 TRBV7-2 CASSLQPSEAFF TGTGCCAGCAGCTTACAGCCTTCTGAAGCTTTCTTT
. . TRBJ2-1 TRBV15 CATSRSLGNEQFF TGTGCCACCAGCAGATCTCTGGGCAATGAGCAGTTCTTC
. TRBD2 TRBJ2-5 TRBV10-3 CAISRSGLAGDGETQYF TGTGCCATCAGCCGCTCTGGACTAGCGGGAGATGGAGAGACCCAGTACTTC
. . TRBJ1-5 TRBV6-1 CASSEAPGRDNQPQHF TGTGCCAGCAGTGAAGCACCAGGGAGGGACAATCAGCCCCAGCATTTT
. . TRBJ1-1 TRBV5-1 CASSLGDENTEAFF TGCGCCAGCAGCCTGGGGGACGAGAACACTGAAGCTTTCTTT
few . TRBJ1-5 TRBV19 CASALLDSLNQPQHF TGTGCCAGCGCCCTTTTGGACAGCCTCAATCAGCCCCAGCATTTT